This note documents a single TCR beta chain sequence. This sample was included in a study of cytotoxic CD8 clonotypes in ibrutinib-treated CLL. Data came from immunoSEQ multiplex PCR; TCRdb stores just in-frame clones and leaves some out. The sample includes roughly 250,000 clones, 70% of them seen just once. V was pared by 8 bases and J by 4 bases, with 14 bases of the junction left unmatched. Germline CDR1 and CDR2: MNHEY and SMNVEV (reference sequence). This CDR3 is built from 18 residues. The source is a human donor with chronic lymphocytic leukemia. This chain links TRBV27 with TRBJ2-7, with 16 nucleotides matching TRBD2. The material sequenced was PBMCs, taken after 24 months of ibrutinib treatment. The DNA for the CDR3 is TGTGCCAGCGGGGACTGGGGGACTAGCGGGAGGGCCAGGTACGAGCAGTACTTC. Its translation is CASGDWGTSGRARYEQYF.